This T cell receptor beta chain comes out of a study of CD8+CD57+ T cells in acquired aplastic anemia. Findings and limits, study-wide: Patients shared approximately 30 CD8+ CDR3 sequences with controls. Patient and control CD8+ Simpson's diversity was not significantly different.

Patients chosen for sequencing had shown CD8+CD57+ cell expansion by flow cytometry. As regards this clonotype: What it binds is unknown.

Genomic DNA acted as the template from which TCR beta VDJ combination and CDR3 sequence profiling were carried out. TCRdb re-derived calls from the reads in MiXCR, one entry per CDR3 protein. The data hold about 120,000 distinct CDR3 sequences, with roughly 55% observed a single time. CDR1 is WSHSY, CDR2 SAAADI, per germline. V was clipped by 2 bases and J by 7 bases, with 8 bases between them. There are 13 residues in the CDR3. The chain combines TRBV10-2 with TRBJ1-4; D is unresolved. The material sequenced was sorted CD4+, CD8+, or CD8+CD57+ T cells (not recorded which) from PBMCs. This sequence originates from a human donor with aplastic anemia. The DNA for the CDR3 is TGCGCCAGCAGTGAGGTGGAAGGTGAAAAACTGTTTTTT. It specifies CASSEVEGEKLFF.